Below, 21 T cell receptor beta chains from the same sample are listed, as sequenced in a study of T-cell reconstitution after alpha-beta-depleted transplantation in children. Unique molecular identifiers were used in preparing the TCRbeta library. TCRdb processed the PCR reads anew with MiXCR; each CDR3 protein has one entry. This sample has around 700,000 distinct CDR3 sequences, with roughly 13% found just once. The input for sequencing was PBMCs, taken before TCRalphabeta/CD19-depleted stem cell transplant. The origin of the receptors is a girl aged 2-10 years with congenital amegakaryocytic thrombocytopenia, due to receive a stem cell transplant.

This clonotype was counted between two and nine times. The genes are TRBV19 and TRBJ2-1, with TRBD2 identical over 7 bases. The CDR3 totals 15 residues. Germline assignment: CDR1 LNHDA and CDR2 SQIVND (reference sequence). With V trimmed by 2 bases and J by 3 bases, 4 bases remained unmatched. The CDR3 bases are TGTGCCAGTAGTATATCTCTAGCGGACTACAATGAGCAGTTCTTC. Its protein is CASSISLADYNEQFF.

Many counts were recorded for this clonotype. This chain uses TRBV10-3 with TRBJ2-1, with D unresolved. Germline V gives CDR1 ENHRY, CDR2 SYGVKD. V was trimmed by 6 bases and J by 1 base, leaving 4 bases between them. The length of the CDR3 is 12 residues. CDR3 region: CAISPSYNEQFF. The CDR3 DNA sequence: TGTGCCATCAGCCCGTCCTACAATGAGCAGTTCTTC.

This clonotype was recorded at least ten times. The rearrangement links TRBV9 to TRBJ2-3; 7 bases match TRBD2. Germline trimming cut 0 bases from V and 2 bases from J; bases unmatched to any gene: 6. Germline lookup yields CDR1 SGDLS and CDR2 YYNGEE. This CDR3 comprises 16 residues. The CDR3: CASSVGSGRYTDTQYF. In nucleotides, the CDR3 is TGTGCCAGCAGCGTAGGTAGCGGGCGATACACAGATACGCAGTATTTT.

This clonotype was seen more than once but under ten times. The V call is TRBV2, the J call TRBJ2-5, with TRBD2 matching over 7 bases. V trimming: 6 bases; J trimming: 5 bases; junction bases outside the gene matches: 6. The CDR3 consists of 13 residues. Germline V gene sequence: CDR1 SNHLY, CDR2 FYNNEI. As DNA, the CDR3 is TGTGCCAGCAGCGTGAACGGGGGGGAGACCCAGTACTTC. Its protein is CASSVNGGETQYF.

V gene TRBV5-5 combines with J gene TRBJ2-1; 14 bases match TRBD2. The V segment lost 7 bases and the J segment 2 bases; nucleotides outside the gene matches: 11. The CDR3 contains 18 residues. Looked up from germline, CDR1 is SGHKS and CDR2 is YYEKEE (reference sequence). CDR3 sequence (DNA): TGTGCCAGCCGCAGACTAGCGGGAGGGCCCTCTACCTACAATGAGCAGTTCTTC. This codes for CASRRLAGGPSTYNEQFF. Together with reference TRBV5-5 and TRBJ2-1, the CDR3 gives the full variable domain: DAGVTQSPTHLIKTRGQQVTLRCSPISGHKSVSWYQQVLGQGPQFIFQYYEKEERGRGNFPDRFSARQFPNYSSELNVNALLLGDSALYLCASRRLAGGPSTYNEQFFGPGTRLTVL.

This clonotype showed up just a few times. This chain joins TRBV20-1 and TRBJ1-5; TRBD1 might be the D (6 bases). CDR1 and CDR2 from the germline V gene are DFQATT and SNEGSKA (reference sequence). V gave up 4 bases and J gave up 2 bases, with 15 bases separating them. CDR3 length: 15 residues. Here the CDR3 reads CSATPGEGGNQPQHF. CDR3 coding DNA: TGCAGTGCTACACCAGGGGAAGGAGGCAATCAGCCCCAGCATTTT.

There are many counts of this clonotype. This rearrangement joins TRBV20-1 to TRBJ2-3, with a tentative D call TRBD1 (5 bases). The CDR3 sequence is 13 residues long. The germline gives CDR1 DFQATT, CDR2 SNEGSKA (reference sequence). Between the trimmed V and J ends, which lost 2 bases and 6 bases, there was a span of 12 bases. CDR3 DNA: TGCAGTGCTAGAAGACAGCCTGGGGATACGCAGTATTTT. Translating it yields CSARRQPGDTQYF.

This clonotype was seen many times. The chain uses TRBV20-1 and TRBJ1-5; no reliable D call. This CDR3 is built from 14 residues. Germline V gives CDR1 DFQATT, CDR2 SNEGSKA (reference sequence). V lost 6 bases, J lost 0 bases, and 12 bases lay in between. CDR3 sequence reads: CSASSMGSNQPQHF. Here the CDR3 DNA reads TGCAGTGCCTCAAGCATGGGTAGCAATCAGCCCCAGCATTTT.

This clonotype showed up many times. At one end the junction does not follow the germline gene, possibly because of a read error. The CDR3 bases are TGTGCCAGCTCCGGACAGGATTTT. The encoded protein is CASSGQDF. The genes are TRBV6-5 and TRBJ2-3, with 7 bases fitting TRBD1. Germline lookup yields CDR1 MNHEY and CDR2 SVGAGI. CDR3 size: 8 residues.

As for this clonotype: This CDR3 is missing its conserved last phenylalanine or tryptophan, likely due to a read error. The chain couples TRBV3-1 to TRBJ2-7; D is unresolved. This CDR3 is 11 amino acids long. CDR1 is LGHDT and CDR2 is YNNKEL in the germline V gene (reference sequence). The V end was cut by 5 bases, the J end by 3 bases, with 5 bases between. For the CDR3, the DNA is TGTGCCAGCAGCAATCGCTACGAGCAGTACTGC. Translating it yields CASSNRYEQYC.

The genes are TRBV5-1 and TRBJ2-7; 9 bases line up with TRBD2. V was pared by 5 bases and J by 3 bases, with 6 bases of the junction left unmatched. Germline-derived CDR1 and CDR2 are SGHRS and YFSETQ. The CDR3 runs to 14 residues. The CDR3 region has the DNA TGCGCCAGCAGACCACTAGCGGGTTACTACGAGCAGTACTTC. Its protein is CASRPLAGYYEQYF.

This clonotype came up a few times. The J gene is TRBJ2-7, the V gene TRBV28, with TRBD2 identical over 12 bases. The CDR3 totals 14 residues. V lost 3 bases and J lost 7; bases outside the gene matches: 4. From germline, CDR1 is MDHEN and CDR2 SYDVKM. In DNA, the CDR3 is TGTGCCAGCAGTTTCGGACTAGCGGGGCTTGAGCAGTACTTC. Encoded protein: CASSFGLAGLEQYF.

This clonotype has a handful of counts. The CDR3 DNA sequence: TGTGCCAGTCCCTATCTATCCGGCTACTACGAGCAGTACTTC. It yields the protein CASPYLSGYYEQYF. The rearrangement links TRBV27 to TRBJ2-7, with D uncertain. Per the germline V gene, CDR1 is MNHEY and CDR2 is SMNVEV (reference sequence). This CDR3 comprises 14 residues. V was clipped by 9 bases and J by 3 bases, with 18 bases between them.

Many counts were recorded for this clonotype. As DNA, the CDR3 is TGCAGTGCTAGAGATCGCATTTTCCCCGAAAGACTAGCGGCGTACAATGAGCAGTTCTTC. This codes for CSARDRIFPERLAAYNEQFF. V and J are TRBV20-1 and TRBJ2-1, with TRBD2 matching over 9 bases. Germline-derived CDR1 and CDR2 are DFQATT and SNEGSKA (reference sequence). The CDR3 has 20 residues. V lost 0 bases to trimming and J lost 4 bases; unmatched junction nucleotides: 19.

The chain links TRBV12-3 or TRBV12-4 to TRBJ2-2, with 13 bases aligning to TRBD2. The J segment lost 3 bases and the V segment lost 5 bases, leaving 12 bases of the junction unmatched. CDR3 length equals 19 residues. CDR3 sequence reads: CASSQLGLAGFSDTGELFF. DNA of the CDR3: TGTGCCAGCAGTCAATTGGGACTAGCGGGATTTTCGGACACCGGGGAGCTGTTTTTT.

This clonotype has only a few counts. V is TRBV20-1 and J is TRBJ2-7; 8 nucleotides line up with TRBD2. Germline lookup yields CDR1 DFQATT and CDR2 SNEGSKA (reference sequence). The J segment lost 7 bases and the V segment lost 5 bases, leaving 16 bases of the junction unmatched. There are 15 residues in the CDR3. The CDR3 reads CSAGQAGVGSGEQYF. The CDR3 DNA sequence: TGCAGTGCTGGTCAAGCGGGAGTAGGATCGGGTGAGCAGTACTTC.

The chain couples TRBV5-1 to TRBJ2-1, with 13 bases matching TRBD2. The germline V gene encodes CDR1 SGHRS and CDR2 YFSETQ. There are 17 residues in the CDR3. The V and J ends lost 8 bases and 0 bases, in that order; junction bases with no gene match: 8. CDR3 sequence reads: CASTSGRAPSSYNEQFF. The CDR3 DNA is TGCGCCAGTACTAGCGGGAGGGCTCCGAGCTCCTACAATGAGCAGTTCTTC.

The J gene is TRBJ2-5, the V gene TRBV5-6; D may be TRBD2 (9 bases). Germline-derived CDR1 and CDR2 are SGHDT and YYEEEE. Deletions cut 3 bases from V and 4 bases from J, with 28 bases between. CDR3 size: 19 residues. The CDR3 coding sequence is TGTGCCAGCAGCTGGGACAGGACTAGCGTAACGTGGTACCGAGAGACCCAGTACTTC. It translates to CASSWDRTSVTWYRETQYF.

This clonotype showed up many times. This chain links TRBV7-2 with TRBJ2-7; 11 bases are a match to TRBD2. V shed 6 bases, J shed 6 bases, and the junction held 4 bases outside the gene matches. Germline loops: CDR1 SGHTA, CDR2 FQGNSA. CDR3 length: 13 amino acids. CDR3 loop: CASRLAGEGEQYF. CDR3 sequence (DNA): TGTGCCAGCAGACTAGCGGGAGAGGGCGAGCAGTACTTC.

At least ten counts were recorded for this clonotype. This chain connects TRBV20-1 to TRBJ2-1, with a weak D call TRBD2 (6 bases). V dropped 3 bases and J dropped 4 bases, with 16 bases sitting between them. Germline CDR1 DFQATT, CDR2 SNEGSKA (reference sequence). The CDR3 totals 15 residues. The chain's CDR3 is CSASSVTSRYNEQFF. CDR3 nucleotide sequence: TGCAGTGCTAGTAGTGTAACTAGCAGGTACAATGAGCAGTTCTTC.

This clonotype was observed many times. The rearrangement joins TRBV10-3 to TRBJ2-2, with 7 bases that match TRBD1. Germline V gene data show CDR1 as ENHRY and CDR2 as SYGVKD. The CDR3 contains 14 residues. V shed 6 bases and J 3 bases; nucleotides not matched to a gene: 4. This CDR3 is CAISLDRDTGELFF. CDR3 bases: TGTGCCATCAGCCTAGACAGGGACACCGGGGAGCTGTTTTTT.